This TCR beta chain comes out of a study of blood T cell repertoires in COVID-19. The V end lost 1 base, the J end lost 2 bases, and 12 bases lay between the germline ends. The CDR3 sequence is 16 residues long. Germline V gene data show CDR1 as SEHNR and CDR2 as FQNEAQ (reference sequence). Original methodology: It was from reference gene primer amplification that nucleated cell counts were estimated. Data came from immunoSEQ multiplex PCR; TCRdb stores just in-frame clones and leaves some out. V and J calls and clone size are those listed in that table; D and trimming were worked out from the DNA. The profile covers 140,000 or so clones, with more than 75% appearing a single time and 3.5% to 4.5% taken by the ten largest.

The chain uses TRBV7-9 and TRBJ1-3; no clear D. This TCR was recovered from a man aged 55 to 69 with acute or convalescent COVID-19. The material sequenced was peripheral blood. The CDR3 coding sequence is TGTGCCAGCAGCTTAGTGGGCGGAGGTCCTGGAAACACCATATATTTT. Amino acid sequence: CASSLVGGGPGNTIYF.